Shown below are 4 T cell receptor beta chains from a single sample sequenced in a study of cytomegalovirus exposure and HLA in healthy donors. The PCR ran on 60 Vbeta and 13 Jbeta primers. The data were produced by immunoSEQ multiplex PCR, yet TCRdb's version contains in-frame clones alone and is incomplete. The repertoire holds 95,000 to 150,000 clones, with 50% to 75% as singletons. The sample comprised PBMCs. These receptors all stem from a woman aged 40 to 49 in good health and CMV-seropositive.

The gene calls are TRBV15 and TRBJ2-5, with D possibly matching TRBD1 (5 bases). V lost 0 bases and J 2 bases, leaving 19 bases between the germline ends. CDR3 size: 18 residues. Germline CDR1 reads LNHNV; CDR2 reads YYDKDF (reference sequence). CDR3 sequence reads: CATSRDRSGQLRQETQYF. CDR3 coding DNA: TGTGCCACCAGCAGAGACCGATCAGGGCAACTCCGTCAAGAGACCCAGTACTTC.

This chain uses TRBV10-3 with TRBJ1-4, with D possibly TRBD1 on 6 matching bases. Per the germline V gene, CDR1 is ENHRY and CDR2 is SYGVKD. Deletions cut 2 bases from V and 8 bases from J, with 12 bases between. The CDR3 runs 14 residues. CDR3 sequence reads: CAISEGTLFEKLFF. The CDR3 DNA reads TGTGCCATCAGTGAGGGGACACTTTTCGAAAAACTGTTTTTT.

CDR3 region: CSAQPTGAVYGYTF. As DNA, the CDR3 is TGCAGCGCCCAGCCTACAGGGGCCGTTTATGGCTACACCTTC. This chain uses TRBV29-1 with TRBJ1-2; 7 nucleotides align to TRBD1. V lost 7 bases, J lost 5 bases, and 13 bases stayed unmatched. The CDR3 covers 14 residues. CDR1 is SQVTM, CDR2 ANQGSEA, per germline.

The rearrangement links TRBV19 to TRBJ2-3, with unresolved D. The CDR3 covers 14 residues. The V end was cut by 3 bases, the J end by 6 bases, with 13 bases between. Germline CDR1 and CDR2: LNHDA and SQIVND (reference sequence). The chain's CDR3 is CASSIMTPRDTQYF. CDR3 nucleotide sequence: TGTGCCAGTAGTATTATGACACCCAGGGATACGCAGTATTTT.